This T cell receptor beta chain was obtained from a study of T cell repertoires in cytomegalovirus infection. Study-wide context: Indications came from public TCR beta signatures; they pointed to CMV infection and to a matching HLA type. Whole-study results and caveats: Public TCR beta family frequency separated CMV-and-HLA carriers, including in an independent cohort. Dominant in the ex vivo response were TCR beta clonotypes restricted by HLA-C and specific for CMV.

From the reads, TCRdb called clonotypes with MiXCR, one entry per CDR3 protein. The profile shows about 400,000 distinct CDR3 sequences, 15% to 20% of them singletons. V was cut by 3 bases and J by 4 bases, with 15 bases left in between. The CDR3 covers 15 residues. CDR1 is LNHDA, CDR2 SQIVND, per germline (reference sequence). This clonotype has only a few counts. Its antigen is not identified. J is TRBJ1-2 and V is TRBV19; a possible D gene is TRBD1 (5 bases). Sequenced sample: PBMCs. The clonotype originates from a human donor in good health (CMV status not recorded). Some clones in this sample may be carry-over from other donors' samples. CDR3 in amino acids: CASSIGTLDGYGYTF. In DNA form, the CDR3 reads TGTGCCAGTAGTATCGGGACTCTCGACGGCTATGGCTACACCTTC.